The 21 T cell receptor beta chains below come from one sample, sequenced in a study of OX40 agonist ivuxolimab in advanced cancers. Clones were read by immunoSEQ multiplex PCR, and TCRdb kept only the in-frame ones, dropping some. The sample consists of 65,000 to 95,000 clones, approximately 84% of them appearing once. The specimen was CD4+ or CD8+ T cells sorted from blood, collected in a trial of the OX40 agonist ivuxolimab. Receptors originate from an adult with an advanced solid tumor such as melanoma, head and neck, liver or kidney cancer.

This chain links TRBV7-9 with TRBJ2-1, with TRBD2 matching 9 bases. Trimming removed 3 bases from V and 7 bases from J; junction bases left unmatched: 4. Germline CDR1 and CDR2: SEHNR and FQNEAQ (reference sequence). CDR3 length: 14 amino acids. Here the CDR3 DNA reads TGTGCCAGCAGCTTTCTAGCGGGATTTAATGAGCAGTTCTTC. Its translation: CASSFLAGFNEQFF.

CDR3 bases: TGTGCCAGCCGGGACAGTAAATTTGTGAACACTGAAGCTTTCTTT. Translation: CASRDSKFVNTEAFF. The chain has TRBV6-5 and TRBJ1-1; TRBD1 matches 7 bases. This CDR3 region has 15 residues. V lost 8 bases to trimming and J lost 0 bases; unmatched junction nucleotides: 9. CDR1 is MNHEY, CDR2 SVGAGI, per germline.

V gene TRBV7-2 combines with J gene TRBJ2-1; maybe TRBD2 (5 bases). Germline CDR1 and CDR2: SGHTA and FQGNSA. This CDR3 has 17 amino acids. Trimming pared 4 bases from V and 4 bases from J, leaving 20 bases between. The chain's CDR3 is CASSSWNSGAAYNEQFF. CDR3 DNA: TGTGCCAGCAGCTCGTGGAACAGTGGAGCGGCGTACAATGAGCAGTTCTTC. Variable domain in full (rest from reference TRBV7-2 and TRBJ2-1): GAGVSQSPSNKVTEKGKDVELRCDPISGHTALYWYRQSLGQGLEFLIYFQGNSAPDKSGLPSDRFSAERTGGSVSTLTIQRTQQEDSAVYLCASSSWNSGAAYNEQFFGPGTRLTVL.

This clone was observed a single time. The chain combines TRBV10-2 with TRBJ2-4; D perhaps matches TRBD1 (7 bases). Germline V lookup: CDR1 WSHSY, CDR2 SAAADI. The CDR3 totals 18 residues. Trimming cost V 1 base and J 0 bases, with 16 bases left between them. CDR3 amino acids: CASSELSGGSGAKNIQYF. The DNA of the CDR3 is TGCGCCAGCAGTGAGTTATCAGGGGGGAGCGGAGCCAAAAACATTCAGTACTTC.

This clone was counted a single time. The J gene is TRBJ2-5, the V gene TRBV7-2; D unclear. This CDR3 comprises 13 residues. Trimming pared 0 bases from V and 5 bases from J, leaving 7 bases between. Germline V gene data show CDR1 as SGHTA and CDR2 as FQGNSA. Written as DNA, the CDR3 is TGTGCCAGCAGCTTAGCCTTCTCCGAGACCCAGTACTTC. Residues: CASSLAFSETQYF.

The V call is TRBV10-1, the J call TRBJ2-2; 7 positions agree with TRBD1. Germline CDR1 and CDR2: WNHNN and SYGVQD (reference sequence). Trimming removed 0 bases from V and 1 base from J; junction bases left unmatched: 5. This CDR3 comprises 17 residues. As DNA, the CDR3 is TGCGCCAGCAGTGAGTCAGGGGCAGGGGGGAACACCGGGGAGCTGTTTTTT. Encoded protein: CASSESGAGGNTGELFF.

This clone showed up just a few times. The V gene is TRBV29-1, the J gene TRBJ1-1; no reliable D call. The CDR3 is 11 amino acids. Germline V gene lookup returns CDR1 SQVTM and CDR2 ANQGSEA. Trimming removed 2 bases from V and 6 bases from J, with 7 bases in between. The CDR3 spells CSVEQYSEAFF. Written as DNA, the CDR3 is TGCAGCGTTGAACAGTACTCTGAAGCTTTCTTT. Full variable domain (remainder filled in from reference TRBV29-1 and TRBJ1-1): SAVISQKPSRDICQRGTSLTIQCQVDSQVTMMFWYRQQPGQSLTLIATANQGSEATYESGFVIDKFPISRPNLTFSTLTVSNMSPEDSSIYLCSVEQYSEAFFGQGTRLTVV.

The chain is built from TRBV5-8 and TRBJ1-2; 9 bases are shared with TRBD1. V was clipped by 2 bases and J by 2 bases; unmatched bases: 10. This CDR3 comprises 17 residues. CDR1 SGHTS and CDR2 YDEGEE come from the germline V gene. The CDR3 region is CASSFDTGGAGNYGYTF. CDR3 in DNA: TGTGCCAGCAGCTTCGATACAGGGGGCGCGGGGAACTATGGCTACACCTTC.

V gene TRBV18 combines with J gene TRBJ2-1; no firm D call. This CDR3 comprises 15 residues. Germline V gene data show CDR1 as KGHSH and CDR2 as LQKENI. V dropped 4 bases and J dropped 5 bases, with 15 bases sitting between them. The CDR3 spells CASSLRTGNHNEQFF. The CDR3 DNA is TGTGCCAGCTCACTTCGGACCGGAAACCACAATGAGCAGTTCTTC.

The chain is built from TRBV7-9 and TRBJ2-3; D is possibly TRBD1 (6 bases). Germline CDR1 reads SEHNR; CDR2 reads FQNEAQ (reference sequence). Trimming shortened V by 4 bases and J by 5 bases, and 16 bases separated the two germline ends. The CDR3 runs 15 residues. The CDR3 loop is CASSYHRERRDTQYF. The CDR3 region has the DNA TGTGCCAGCAGCTACCACAGGGAACGTAGAGATACGCAGTATTTT.

The chain has TRBV7-2 and TRBJ1-1; D is ambiguous. The CDR3 runs 13 residues. The V end was cut by 4 bases, the J end by 5 bases, with 11 bases between. The germline CDR1 and CDR2 sequences are SGHTA and FQGNSA. Here the CDR3 DNA reads TGTGCCAGCAGCTCCACTCCTGGAACTGAAGCTTTCTTT. Translated: CASSSTPGTEAFF. Full variable domain (outside the CDR3, taken from reference TRBV7-2 and TRBJ1-1): GAGVSQSPSNKVTEKGKDVELRCDPISGHTALYWYRQSLGQGLEFLIYFQGNSAPDKSGLPSDRFSAERTGGSVSTLTIQRTQQEDSAVYLCASSSTPGTEAFFGQGTRLTVV.

The chain has TRBV7-3 and TRBJ2-2; no definite D call. The CDR3 totals 15 residues. The germline V gene encodes CDR1 SGHTA and CDR2 FQGTGA. V was shortened by 5 bases and J by 4 bases, with 14 bases between the two germline ends. In DNA form, the CDR3 reads TGTGCCAGCAGCCCACCTACAATAGGCACCGGGGAGCTGTTTTTT. This gives the protein CASSPPTIGTGELFF.

The rearrangement uses TRBV6-6 and TRBJ2-5; 9 bases match TRBD1. V trimming: 6 bases; J trimming: 4 bases; junction bases outside the gene matches: 6. The CDR3 totals 14 residues. The germline CDR1 and CDR2 sequences are MNHNY and SVGAGI (reference sequence). DNA of the CDR3: TGTGCCAGCAGCCGGGGGACAGGGAGAGAGACCCAGTACTTC. Protein product: CASSRGTGRETQYF.

The chain employs TRBV6-5 and TRBJ2-1; TRBD2 aligns across 8 bases. V trimming: 4 bases; J trimming: 4 bases; junction bases outside the gene matches: 6. CDR3 length: 15 amino acids. Germline-derived CDR1 and CDR2 are MNHEY and SVGAGI. The CDR3, as DNA: TGTGCCAGCAGTTCGAGCGGGAGCTTTTACAATGAGCAGTTCTTC. This translates into CASSSSGSFYNEQFF.

The V gene is TRBV19, the J gene TRBJ2-1; 9 bases line up with TRBD2. Trimming removed 5 bases from V and 9 bases from J; junction bases left unmatched: 17. The V gene's germline CDR1 is LNHDA and CDR2 SQIVND (reference sequence). The CDR3 length is 17 residues. This chain's CDR3 is CASSGPRLAESLGEQFF. The CDR3 DNA is TGTGCCAGTAGTGGCCCCCGACTAGCGGAGTCCCTAGGTGAGCAGTTCTTC.

The rearrangement uses TRBV6-1 and TRBJ1-2; a possible D gene is TRBD1 (5 bases). CDR1 and CDR2 from the germline V gene are MNHNS and SASEGT. The CDR3 is 13 amino acids. V was cut by 5 bases and J by 8 bases, with 15 bases left in between. CDR3 bases: TGTGCCAGCAGTCCGGAAGGGACCCGAGGCTACACCTTC. Translated: CASSPEGTRGYTF.

The V gene is TRBV6-1, the J gene TRBJ1-1; TRBD1 might be the D (5 bases). This CDR3 is built from 12 residues. V lost 10 bases and J 3 bases, leaving 12 bases between the germline ends. Germline V CDR1 and CDR2: MNHNS, SASEGT. Here the CDR3 DNA reads TGTGCCACACATTCAGGGCACACTGAAGCTTTCTTT. Its translation is CATHSGHTEAFF.

The chain carries TRBV7-6 and TRBJ2-3; tentatively, D is TRBD2 (6 bases). Trimming pared 5 bases from V and 2 bases from J, leaving 14 bases between. Looked up from germline, CDR1 is SGHVS and CDR2 is FNYEAQ. The length of the CDR3 is 15 residues. CDR3 protein: CASSPTGLTTDTQYF. The CDR3 nucleotides read TGTGCCAGCAGCCCAACGGGACTCACCACAGATACGCAGTATTTT.

V gene TRBV19 combines with J gene TRBJ2-1; D is ambiguous. The length of the CDR3 is 15 residues. V was pared by 6 bases and J by 8 bases, with 20 bases between. In germline, CDR1 is LNHDA, CDR2 SQIVND (reference sequence). CDR3 sequence: CASRPIRSGHDEQFF. In nucleotides, the CDR3 is TGTGCCAGTAGGCCGATCAGGTCTGGGCACGATGAGCAGTTCTTC.

The V and J genes are TRBV11-3 and TRBJ1-2; 8 bases are a match to TRBD1. Trimming at V came to 5 bases and at J to 4 bases, leaving 3 bases not matched to a gene. Per the germline V gene, CDR1 is SGHNT and CDR2 is YENEEA. The CDR3 is made up of 13 amino acids. The CDR3 sequence is CASSGTGGYGYTF. In nucleotides, the CDR3 is TGTGCCAGCAGCGGAACAGGGGGCTATGGCTACACCTTC. The variable domain in full, completed from reference TRBV11-3 and TRBJ1-2, reads EAGVVQSPRYKIIEKKQPVAFWCNPISGHNTLYWYLQNLGQGPELLIRYENEEAVDDSQLPKDRFSAERLKGVDSTLKIQPAELGDSAVYLCASSGTGGYGYTFGSGTRLTVV.

This rearrangement joins TRBV11-1 to TRBJ2-1; the D is unclear. The V gene lost 3 bases and the J gene lost 2 bases, with 14 bases spanning the gap. CDR1 SGHAT and CDR2 FQDESV come from the germline V gene (reference sequence). The length of the CDR3 is 16 residues. The CDR3 bases are TGTGCCAGCAGCTTCCACCGCATGCCCCCCTACAATGAGCAGTTCTTC. Protein sequence: CASSFHRMPPYNEQFF.